What follows describes a single T cell receptor beta chain. The antigen is unknown. The PCR made use of 60 Vbeta and 13 Jbeta primers. Sequenced by immunoSEQ multiplex PCR; TCRdb stores in-frame clones only, minus some. Of some 150,000 clones in the sample, about two thirds were seen once. CDR1 is SGHNT and CDR2 is YYREEE in the germline V gene (reference sequence). This CDR3 comprises 14 residues. V was clipped by 3 bases and J by 4 bases; unmatched bases: 6. These data belong to a study of cytomegalovirus exposure and HLA in healthy donors. Study results and caveats: The productive fraction for most TCR beta V segments was about 90% or about 30% in an earlier analysis.

This chain connects TRBV5-4 to TRBJ2-5; 7 bases are shared with TRBD1. The clonotype was recovered from a woman in her 30s in good health and CMV-seronegative. Sequencing was performed on PBMCs. CDR3 in DNA: TGTGCCAGCAGCTCGACAGGGTTTCGAGAGACCCAGTACTTC. It yields the protein CASSSTGFRETQYF.